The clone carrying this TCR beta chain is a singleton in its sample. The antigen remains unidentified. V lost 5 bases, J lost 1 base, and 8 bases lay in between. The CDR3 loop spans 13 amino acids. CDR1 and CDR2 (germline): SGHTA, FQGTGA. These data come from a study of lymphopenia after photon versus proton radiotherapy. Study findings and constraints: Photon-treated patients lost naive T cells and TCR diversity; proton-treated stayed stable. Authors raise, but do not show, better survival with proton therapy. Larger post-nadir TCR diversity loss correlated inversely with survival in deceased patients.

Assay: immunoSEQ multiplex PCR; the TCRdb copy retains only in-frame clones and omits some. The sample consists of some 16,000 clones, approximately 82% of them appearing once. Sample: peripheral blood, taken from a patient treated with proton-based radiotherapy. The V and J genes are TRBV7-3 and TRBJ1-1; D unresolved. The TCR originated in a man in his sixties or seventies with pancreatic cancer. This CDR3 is CASSLAPNTEAFF. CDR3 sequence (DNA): TGTGCCAGCAGCCTAGCACCGAACACTGAAGCTTTCTTT. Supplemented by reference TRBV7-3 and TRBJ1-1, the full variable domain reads GAGVSQTPSNKVTEKGKYVELRCDPISGHTALYWYRQSLGQGPEFLIYFQGTGAADDSGLPNDRFFAVRPEGSVSTLKIQRTERGDSAVYLCASSLAPNTEAFFGQGTRLTVV.